Each of the 25 T cell receptor beta chains below was sequenced from the same sample in a study of beta chain features in type 1 diabetes (dated by TCRdb to 2016 to 2019). Results the study describes overall, beyond this receptor: Type 1 diabetes patients showed a moderate but significant shortening of TCRB CDR3 length in all four CD4+ subsets.

These receptors' targets are unknown. Preparation of the library involved the immunoSEQ multiplex PCR assay. The entire amount of isolated RNA was reverse transcribed using the High Capacity cDNA Reverse Transcription Kit, so the sequenced TCRB transcripts were expressed ones. TCRdb limited this immuneACCESS table to in-frame rearrangements with V and J called. A share of clones is missing; checked studies link under half to unresolved V genes, and the rest is unexplained. This sample lists hundreds of thousands of clones; over 12% were detected once. Around 0.04% of the sample is in the top ten clones. The material sequenced was naive CD4+ T cells from blood. Reading the label with the study, this specimen's cell subset or site is: true naive CD4+ T cells. These TCRs come from a man aged 18 to 29 with type 1 diabetes.

The chain carries TRBV29-1 and TRBJ1-3, with 7 bases identical to TRBD1. This CDR3 has 16 residues. Germline V gives CDR1 SQVTM, CDR2 ANQGSEA. The junction had 10 bases not matched to a gene; V was cut back by 3 bases and J by 2 bases. The CDR3: CSVDPRLTGPGNTIYF. The DNA of the CDR3 is TGCAGCGTTGATCCCCGCCTGACAGGGCCTGGAAACACCATATATTTT.

This clone came up a few times. The chain joins TRBV5-1 to TRBJ1-1, with D possibly TRBD1 on 5 matching bases. This CDR3 is 14 amino acids long. Germline CDR1 SGHRS, CDR2 YFSETQ. V was trimmed by 4 bases and J by 2 bases, leaving 12 bases between them. CDR3 protein: CASSSGTDNTEAFF. CDR3 in DNA: TGCGCCAGCAGCAGTGGGACGGATAACACTGAAGCTTTCTTT.

The chain recombines TRBV6-1 with TRBJ1-1; weak D call: TRBD1 (6 bases). The CDR3 is 13 residues long. The germline CDR1 and CDR2 sequences are MNHNS and SASEGT. The V gene lost 6 bases and the J gene lost 4 bases, with 12 bases spanning the gap. In nucleotides, the CDR3 is TGTGCCAGCAGAGTTACAGGGAGCACTGAAGCTTTCTTT. Encoded protein: CASRVTGSTEAFF.

The chain recombines TRBV4-3 with TRBJ2-3; TRBD1 aligns across 9 bases. Germline CDR1 is LGHNA and CDR2 is YSLEER. The CDR3 is made up of 18 amino acids. The ends lost 3 bases at V and 1 base at J; junction bases unmatched: 11. The CDR3 DNA follows: TGCGCCAGCAGCCATCTTCCGGGACAGGGAATGGGCACAGATACGCAGTATTTT. Translation gives CASSHLPGQGMGTDTQYF.

The V call is TRBV7-3, the J call TRBJ2-7; TRBD2 is a possible D gene (6 bases). CDR1 and CDR2 from the germline V gene are SGHTA and FQGTGA. The length of the CDR3 is 15 residues. With 2 bases removed from V and 2 bases from J, the gap between germline ends came to 13 bases. This CDR3 is CASSLERARTYEQYF. DNA for the CDR3: TGTGCCAGCAGCTTAGAGCGGGCTAGAACCTACGAGCAGTACTTC. The entire variable domain, with the rest obtained from reference TRBV7-3 and TRBJ2-7, is as follows: GAGVSQTPSNKVTEKGKYVELRCDPISGHTALYWYRQSLGQGPEFLIYFQGTGAADDSGLPNDRFFAVRPEGSVSTLKIQRTERGDSAVYLCASSLERARTYEQYFGPGTRLTVT.

In this sample, this clone turned up a few times. The chain combines TRBV21-1 with TRBJ2-6; the table's TRBD2 call for D was not verified on the DNA. TRBV21-1 is designated a pseudogene. CDR3 length equals 21 residues. As DNA, the CDR3 is TGTGCCAGCAGCAAAAGAGGGACTAGCGGAGTTCTAAGTCCTGGGGCCAACGTCCTGACTTTC. Translating gives CASSKRGTSGVLSPGANVLTF.

This clone was detected only a few times. The rearrangement joins TRBV9 to TRBJ1-5; D remains ambiguous. The length of the CDR3 is 15 residues. V was pared by 3 bases and J by 1 base, with 11 bases between. CDR1 is SGDLS, CDR2 YYNGEE, per germline. This CDR3 is CASSGNDLSNQPQHF. CDR3 bases: TGTGCCAGCAGCGGAAACGATTTGAGCAATCAGCCCCAGCATTTT.

This clone was seen a handful of times. The rearrangement joins TRBV19 to TRBJ2-2; no clear D. V was cut by 10 bases and J by 6 bases, with 21 bases left in between. CDR1 LNHDA and CDR2 SQIVND come from the germline V gene (reference sequence). This CDR3 spans 15 amino acids. The CDR3 loop reads CATPATGVWSGELFF. The CDR3 DNA sequence: TGTGCCACCCCCGCGACTGGAGTATGGTCCGGGGAGCTGTTTTTT.

The V call is TRBV9, the J call TRBJ2-2; maybe TRBD2 (5 bases). Germline CDR1 SGDLS, CDR2 YYNGEE. The CDR3 has 15 residues. The V end lost 0 bases, the J end lost 7 bases, and 13 bases lay between the germline ends. The CDR3 DNA reads as TGTGCCAGCAGCGTAGTGAAATCGGGAATCGGGGAGCTGTTTTTT. Translating it yields CASSVVKSGIGELFF.

This sequence joins TRBV29-1 and TRBJ2-5; D is possibly TRBD2 (5 bases). The V end was cut by 4 bases, the J end by 6 bases, with 9 bases between. The germline V gene has CDR1 SQVTM and CDR2 ANQGSEA. The CDR3 is 11 amino acids. CDR3 nucleotides: TGCAGCGTTGTAACGGGGAAGACCCAGTACTTC. It translates to CSVVTGKTQYF.

The CDR3 spells CAWIPGLSGNTIYF. DNA for the CDR3: TGTGCCTGGATCCCCGGGCTCTCTGGAAACACCATATATTTT. V gene TRBV30 combines with J gene TRBJ1-3; D not resolved. The CDR3 length is 14 residues. Germline V gene lookup returns CDR1 GTSNPN and CDR2 SVGIG (reference sequence). V shed 4 bases and J shed 0 bases, with 10 bases lying between them.

This clone came up once. At the DNA level, this CDR3 is encoded by other sequences in the same sample as well. The chain links TRBV28 to TRBJ1-5; 9 nucleotides line up with TRBD1. The CDR3 length is 14 residues. Germline CDR1 reads MDHEN; CDR2 reads SYDVKM. V trimming: 5 bases; J trimming: 4 bases; junction bases outside the gene matches: 3. The CDR3 is CASSRQGGNQPQHF. In DNA form, the CDR3 reads TGTGCCAGCAGTCGACAGGGGGGTAATCAGCCCCAGCATTTT.

This chain uses TRBV23-1 with TRBJ2-3, with a possible D match to TRBD2 (5 bases). TRBV23-1 is an ORF, with its function uncertain. The V and J ends lost 10 bases and 0 bases respectively, with 14 bases between them. This CDR3 has 14 amino acids. The CDR3 spells CANQDCSSTDTQYF. The CDR3 DNA sequence: TGCGCCAACCAGGACTGTTCTAGCACAGATACGCAGTATTTT.

This clone has only a few counts. The chain uses TRBV6-6 and TRBJ2-1, with unresolved D. Germline lookup yields CDR1 MNHNY and CDR2 SVGAGI (reference sequence). V lost 11 bases to trimming and J lost 3 bases, with 17 bases between them. The CDR3 is 14 residues long. The CDR3 sequence is CASHPPKDYNEQFF. CDR3 bases: TGTGCCTCCCATCCCCCCAAGGACTACAATGAGCAGTTCTTC.

This clone was seen only a few times. This chain connects TRBV7-9 to TRBJ2-2; a weak D match, TRBD2 (6 bases). The V and J ends lost 6 bases and 4 bases respectively, with 15 bases between them. CDR3 size: 15 residues. Germline V gives CDR1 SEHNR, CDR2 FQNEAQ (reference sequence). CDR3 DNA: TGTGCCAGCAGTCCCCGGGGGAGCCCCACCGGGGAGCTGTTTTTT. Protein sequence: CASSPRGSPTGELFF.

The chain combines TRBV28 with TRBJ2-1, with D unresolved. Germline V gives CDR1 MDHEN, CDR2 SYDVKM. The V gene lost 5 bases and the J gene lost 6 bases, with 14 bases spanning the gap. The CDR3 contains 14 residues. In DNA form, the CDR3 reads TGTGCCAGCAGTCCCAGATTTTGGCCCAATGAGCAGTTCTTC. Its translation is CASSPRFWPNEQFF.

The J gene is TRBJ2-2, the V gene TRBV2; D may be TRBD1 or TRBD2 (5 bases each). CDR3 length: 15 amino acids. Germline assignment: CDR1 SNHLY and CDR2 FYNNEI. The ends were cut back, 3 bases at V and 2 bases at J, with 10 bases in the middle. This CDR3 is CASSETAANTGELFF. The DNA for the CDR3 is TGTGCCAGCAGTGAGACAGCGGCAAACACCGGGGAGCTGTTTTTT.

This clone was seen more than once but under ten times. The chain joins TRBV25-1 to TRBJ1-2; possibly TRBD1 for D (6 bases). This CDR3 contains 15 residues. Germline CDR1 and CDR2: MGHDK and SYGVNS. V was shortened by 4 bases and J by 8 bases, with 20 bases between the two germline ends. The CDR3 DNA reads TGTGCCAGCAGTGTCACAGGGAATGCGTGGTTAGGCTACACCTTC. The encoded protein is CASSVTGNAWLGYTF.

This clone was seen a handful of times. The genes are TRBV7-9 and TRBJ2-7; D not certain. Looked up from germline, CDR1 is SEHNR and CDR2 is FQNEAQ (reference sequence). The V gene lost 5 bases and the J gene lost 0 bases, with 5 bases spanning the gap. CDR3 length: 12 residues. The CDR3 DNA is TGTGCCAGCAGCAAAAACTCCTACGAGCAGTACTTC. Translated, it gives CASSKNSYEQYF.

This clone was seen more than once but under ten times. The chain combines TRBV6-5 with TRBJ2-6; D remains ambiguous. The germline V gene encodes CDR1 MNHEY and CDR2 SVGAGI. The germline V and J ends were trimmed by 2 bases and 2 bases, with 7 bases remaining between them. The CDR3 contains 15 residues. CDR3 DNA sequence: TGTGCCAGCAGTTACGTTACCCCTGGGGCCAACGTCCTGACTTTC. It yields the protein CASSYVTPGANVLTF.

CDR3 protein: CASSHSGGLSYNEQFF. The CDR3 DNA reads as TGTGCCAGCAGCCATAGCGGGGGACTCTCCTACAATGAGCAGTTCTTC. J is TRBJ2-1 and V is TRBV25-1; 9 positions match TRBD2. This CDR3 contains 16 residues. J gave up 0 bases and V 6 bases, and 6 bases lay outside the gene matches. Germline lookup yields CDR1 MGHDK and CDR2 SYGVNS.

V usage is TRBV30 and J usage is TRBJ1-4, with 10 bases matching TRBD1. V lost 3 bases to trimming and J lost 1 base; unmatched junction nucleotides: 11. The CDR3 covers 18 residues. Looked up from germline, CDR1 is GTSNPN and CDR2 is SVGIG (reference sequence). This CDR3 reads CAWSHLTGGARTNEKLFF. CDR3 DNA: TGTGCCTGGAGCCACCTGACAGGGGGCGCGAGAACTAATGAAAAACTGTTTTTT.

The chain combines TRBV29-1 with TRBJ1-1; D not resolved. Trimming removed 2 bases from V and 4 bases from J, with 14 bases in between. CDR1 and CDR2 (germline): SQVTM, ANQGSEA. The CDR3 totals 14 residues. CDR3 loop: CSVERVQPSTEAFF. The CDR3 bases are TGCAGCGTTGAAAGGGTCCAGCCGAGCACTGAAGCTTTCTTT.

This clone came up a few times. The gene calls are TRBV10-3 and TRBJ2-3; 9 nucleotides line up with TRBD2. V was clipped by 6 bases and J by 2 bases; unmatched bases: 6. The V gene's germline CDR1 is ENHRY and CDR2 SYGVKD. CDR3 length equals 15 residues. The CDR3 loop is CAIRSTSGFTDTQYF. In nucleotides, the CDR3 is TGTGCCATCAGGTCGACTAGCGGATTCACAGATACGCAGTATTTT.

V usage is TRBV9 and J usage is TRBJ1-1; no definite D call. This CDR3 has 14 amino acids. V lost 0 bases to trimming and J lost 2 bases, with 8 bases between them. From germline, CDR1 is SGDLS and CDR2 YYNGEE. This CDR3 reads CASSVGGVNTEAFF. As DNA, the CDR3 is TGTGCCAGCAGCGTAGGCGGCGTAAACACTGAAGCTTTCTTT.